The 17 T cell receptor beta chains presented below share a single source sample, sequenced in a study of T cells after yellow fever vaccination. TCRdb ran MiXCR on the 5' RACE reads and lists one entry per CDR3 protein. The sample lists more than 95,000 distinct CDR3 sequences, roughly 10% occurring once. The sample consisted of CD8+ T cells sorted from PBMCs, taken on the day of the yellow fever booster vaccination. Every receptor here comes from a man aged 18-30 years who received the YFV17D yellow fever vaccine.

There are a few counts of this clonotype. The J gene is TRBJ1-5, the V gene TRBV21-1. TRBV21-1 is shown as a pseudogene. The CDR3 runs to 13 residues. CDR3 protein: CASSTPGRQPQHF. The CDR3 bases are TGTGCCAGCAGCACGCCAGGGAGGCAGCCCCAGCATTTT.

This rearrangement joins TRBV6-5 to TRBJ2-1; 9 nucleotides agree with TRBD2. Trimming took 2 bases from V and 5 from J; bases not matched to a gene: 10. CDR1 is MNHEY and CDR2 is SVGAGI in the germline V gene. CDR3 length equals 17 residues. The CDR3: CASSYRGSGGWDNEQFF. The CDR3 DNA sequence: TGTGCCAGCAGTTACAGGGGTAGCGGGGGATGGGACAATGAGCAGTTCTTC.

This clonotype came up many times. The chain has TRBV20-1 and TRBJ1-1; no firm D call. CDR3 length: 12 amino acids. V shed 1 base and J shed 3 bases, with 6 bases lying between them. Germline CDR1 is DFQATT and CDR2 is SNEGSKA (reference sequence). CDR3 residues: CSARARDTEAFF. DNA for the CDR3: TGCAGTGCTAGAGCTAGGGACACTGAAGCTTTCTTT.

This clonotype has just a few counts. The J gene is TRBJ1-1, the V gene TRBV4-2; 7 bases are shared with TRBD1. CDR1 and CDR2 from the germline V gene are LGHNA and YNFKEQ. This CDR3 contains 15 residues. Germline trimming cut 0 bases from V and 0 bases from J; bases unmatched to any gene: 1. The CDR3 is CASSQEGQMNTEAFF. The CDR3 DNA reads TGTGCCAGCAGCCAAGAGGGACAGATGAACACTGAAGCTTTCTTT.

CDR3 sequence reads: CASSHPDNYGYTF. CDR3 sequence (DNA): TGTGCCAGCAGCCACCCGGATAACTATGGCTACACCTTC. The V call is TRBV12-3 or TRBV12-4, the J call TRBJ1-2, with no clear D. The CDR3 length is 13 residues. Between the trimmed V and J ends, which lost 6 bases and 1 base, there was a span of 9 bases.

A few counts support this clonotype. This rearrangement joins TRBV7-9 to TRBJ1-1; maybe TRBD1 (6 bases). Germline CDR1 reads SEHNR; CDR2 reads FQNEAQ (reference sequence). V lost 0 bases and J 0 bases, leaving 11 bases between the germline ends. The CDR3 length is 16 residues. The CDR3 loop reads CASSLATGALNTEAFF. The DNA for the CDR3 is TGTGCCAGCAGCTTAGCGACAGGAGCACTGAACACTGAAGCTTTCTTT.

This clonotype has a handful of counts. The chain links TRBV7-8 to TRBJ1-6, with D unclear. Germline V CDR1 and CDR2: SGHVS, FQNEAQ. This CDR3 comprises 14 residues. V was clipped by 2 bases and J by 5 bases, with 7 bases between them. The CDR3 region is CASSLLRDNSPLHF. The CDR3 coding sequence is TGTGCCAGCAGCTTACTCCGGGATAATTCACCCCTCCACTTT.

This clonotype has at least ten counts. The CDR3 is CASSQEVAGHVVNEQFF. Here the CDR3 DNA reads TGCGCCAGCAGCCAAGAGGTCGCAGGCCATGTGGTTAATGAGCAGTTCTTC. The chain couples TRBV4-3 to TRBJ2-1; no reliable D call. Trimming removed 0 bases at V and 7 bases at J, with 19 bases between. CDR3 length equals 17 residues. Germline CDR1 LGHNA, CDR2 YSLEER.

CDR3 in DNA: TGTGCCAGCAGCGTGTTTGCGAGCGCCGAGACCCAGTACTTC. This gives the protein CASSVFASAETQYF. The rearrangement uses TRBV9 and TRBJ2-5; D is unresolved. This CDR3 region has 14 residues. Per germline, CDR1 SGDLS and CDR2 YYNGEE. Between the trimmed V and J ends, which lost 2 bases and 5 bases, there was a span of 13 bases.

This chain connects TRBV11-2 to TRBJ2-7; 9 positions agree with TRBD2. The junction had 5 bases not matched to a gene; V was cut back by 1 base and J by 7 bases. Germline-derived CDR1 and CDR2 are SGHAT and FQNNGV. The CDR3 contains 14 residues. This CDR3 is CASSLGGGAWEQYF. CDR3 DNA sequence: TGTGCCAGCAGCTTAGGCGGGGGGGCTTGGGAGCAGTACTTC.

This clonotype was found a few times. The chain employs TRBV6-5 and TRBJ2-1, with D tentatively TRBD1 (6 bases). The V gene's germline CDR1 is MNHEY and CDR2 SVGAGI. The V end lost 2 bases, the J end lost 3 bases, and 8 bases lay between the germline ends. CDR3 length equals 14 residues. CDR3 nucleotide sequence: TGTGCCAGCAGTTACCGGGACATCTACAATGAGCAGTTCTTC. The encoded protein is CASSYRDIYNEQFF.

The rearrangement joins TRBV29-1 to TRBJ1-1, with a weak D call TRBD1 (5 bases). Germline assignment: CDR1 SQVTM and CDR2 ANQGSEA. With 2 bases removed from V and 3 bases from J, the gap between germline ends came to 13 bases. The CDR3 is 14 residues long. CDR3 amino acids: CSVESGAGHTEAFF. The CDR3 nucleotides are TGCAGCGTTGAATCCGGGGCAGGGCACACTGAAGCTTTCTTT.

The sample holds a few counts of this clonotype. The chain is built from TRBV4-3 and TRBJ2-3, with 7 bases aligning to TRBD1. Germline V CDR1 and CDR2: LGHNA, YSLEER. The CDR3 consists of 18 residues. The ends lost 3 bases at V and 4 bases at J; junction bases unmatched: 16. DNA of the CDR3: TGCGCCAGCAGCCACCCGGCCGACAGGGTATCCGACGCAGATACGCAGTATTTT. Protein product: CASSHPADRVSDADTQYF.

V is TRBV27 and J is TRBJ2-3; a weak D match, TRBD1 (5 bases). V lost 3 bases and J 1 base, leaving 11 bases between the germline ends. CDR3 size: 15 residues. Germline CDR1 reads MNHEY; CDR2 reads SMNVEV (reference sequence). The CDR3 sequence is CASSFTPGRTDTQYF. The CDR3, as DNA: TGTGCCAGCAGTTTTACTCCAGGGCGCACAGATACGCAGTATTTT.

This clonotype was detected a few times. The rearrangement joins TRBV9 to TRBJ1-4; no firm D call. Germline V gene sequence: CDR1 SGDLS, CDR2 YYNGEE. With 2 bases removed from V and 1 base from J, the gap between germline ends came to 12 bases. This CDR3 spans 16 amino acids. CDR3 region: CASSVAGRGTNEKLFF. The CDR3 DNA reads TGTGCCAGCAGCGTGGCGGGCCGTGGAACTAATGAAAAACTGTTTTTT.

The chain carries TRBV7-9 and TRBJ1-4; D gene uncertain. V dropped 4 bases and J dropped 8 bases, with 14 bases sitting between them. CDR1 and CDR2 from the germline V gene are SEHNR and FQNEAQ (reference sequence). The CDR3 contains 14 residues. CDR3 sequence (DNA): TGTGCCAGCAGCTCGCACCCATCGGAGGAAAAACTGTTTTTT. Protein sequence: CASSSHPSEEKLFF.

Many counts were recorded for this clonotype. The chain recombines TRBV4-1 with TRBJ1-1; the D gene is possibly TRBD1 (5 bases). The CDR3 length is 12 residues. The germline CDR1 and CDR2 sequences are MGHRA and YSYEKL. The V and J ends lost 1 base and 11 bases respectively, with 11 bases between them. This CDR3 reads CASSQGGGEAFF. The CDR3 DNA reads as TGCGCCAGCAGCCAAGGGGGCGGCGAGGCTTTCTTT.